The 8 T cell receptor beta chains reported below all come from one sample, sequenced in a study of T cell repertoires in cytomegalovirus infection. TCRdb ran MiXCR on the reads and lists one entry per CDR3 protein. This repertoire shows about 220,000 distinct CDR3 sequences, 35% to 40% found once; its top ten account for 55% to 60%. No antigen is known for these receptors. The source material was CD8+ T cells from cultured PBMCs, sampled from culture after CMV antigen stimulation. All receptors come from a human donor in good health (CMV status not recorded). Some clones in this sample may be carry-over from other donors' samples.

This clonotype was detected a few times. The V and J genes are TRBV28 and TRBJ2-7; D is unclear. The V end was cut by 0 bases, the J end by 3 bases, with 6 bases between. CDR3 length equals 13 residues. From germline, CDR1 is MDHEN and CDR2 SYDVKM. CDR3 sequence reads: CASSLWQLYEQYF. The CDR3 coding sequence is TGTGCCAGCAGTTTATGGCAGCTCTACGAGCAGTACTTC. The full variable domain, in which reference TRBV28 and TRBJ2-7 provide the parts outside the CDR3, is DVKVTQSSRYLVKRTGEKVFLECVQDMDHENMFWYRQDPGLGLRLIYFSYDVKMKEKGDIPEGYSVSREKKERFSLILESASTNQTSMYLCASSLWQLYEQYFGPGTRLTVT.

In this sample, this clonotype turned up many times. This CDR3 is CASSLSGGHTDTQYF. The CDR3 nucleotides read TGTGCCAGCAGCTTGAGCGGGGGACACACAGATACGCAGTATTTT. The J gene is TRBJ2-3, the V gene TRBV7-3, with TRBD2 matching 8 bases. The germline V gene encodes CDR1 SGHTA and CDR2 FQGTGA. This CDR3 is built from 15 residues. V lost 3 bases to trimming and J lost 2 bases; unmatched junction nucleotides: 4.

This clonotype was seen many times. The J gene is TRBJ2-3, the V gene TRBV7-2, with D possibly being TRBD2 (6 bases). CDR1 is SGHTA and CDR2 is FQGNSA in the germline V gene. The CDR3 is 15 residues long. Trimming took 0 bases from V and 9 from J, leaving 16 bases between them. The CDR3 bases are TGTGCCAGCAGCTTAGCGGACGCCTTCGGAGGGACGCAGTATTTT. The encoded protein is CASSLADAFGGTQYF.

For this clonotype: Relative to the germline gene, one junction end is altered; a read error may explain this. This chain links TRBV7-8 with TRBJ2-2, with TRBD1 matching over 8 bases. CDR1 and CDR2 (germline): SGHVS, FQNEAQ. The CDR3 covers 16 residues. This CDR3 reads CASSSFRTGQAGGLFF. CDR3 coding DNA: TGTGCCAGCAGCTCCTTCCGGACAGGGCAGGCCGGGGGGCTGTTTTTT.

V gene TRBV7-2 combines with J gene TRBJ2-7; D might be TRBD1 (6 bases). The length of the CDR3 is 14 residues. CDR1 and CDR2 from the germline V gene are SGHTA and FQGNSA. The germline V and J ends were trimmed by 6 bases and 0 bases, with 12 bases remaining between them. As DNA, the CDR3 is TGTGCCAGCAGGCTTAACAGGGTCTCCTACGAGCAGTACTTC. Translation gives CASRLNRVSYEQYF.

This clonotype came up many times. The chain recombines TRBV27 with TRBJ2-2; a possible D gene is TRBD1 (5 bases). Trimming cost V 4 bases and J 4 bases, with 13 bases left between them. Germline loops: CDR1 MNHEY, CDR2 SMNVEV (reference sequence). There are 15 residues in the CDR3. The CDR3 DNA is TGTGCCAGCAGTTATATGGGGCGTAGCACCGGGGAGCTGTTTTTT. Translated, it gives CASSYMGRSTGELFF.

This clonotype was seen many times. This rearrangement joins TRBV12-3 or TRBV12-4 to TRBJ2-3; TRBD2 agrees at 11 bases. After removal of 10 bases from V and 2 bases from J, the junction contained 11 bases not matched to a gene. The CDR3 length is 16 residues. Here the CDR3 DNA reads TGTGCCACCACGACGGGACTAGCGGCCTTCACAGATACGCAGTATTTT. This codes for CATTTGLAAFTDTQYF.

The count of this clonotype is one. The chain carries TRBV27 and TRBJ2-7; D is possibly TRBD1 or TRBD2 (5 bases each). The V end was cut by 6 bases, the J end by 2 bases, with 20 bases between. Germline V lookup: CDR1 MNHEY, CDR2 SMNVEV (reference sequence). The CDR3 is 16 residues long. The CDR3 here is CASSPSAGIRAYEQYF. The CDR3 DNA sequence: TGTGCCAGCAGCCCGTCCGCCGGGATCAGGGCCTACGAGCAGTACTTC.